This T cell receptor (beta chain) was sequenced during a study of T cells after yellow fever vaccination. Across the whole study: Low-cell-number fractions were prepared with SMART-Seq v4 Ultra Low Input.

In its sample, this clonotype was seen a few times. TCRdb re-called the 5' RACE reads with MiXCR, one entry per CDR3 protein. The data hold a few hundred thousand distinct CDR3 sequences, with 8.5% to 10% observed a single time. Per germline, CDR1 MGHRA and CDR2 YSYEKL. Trimming left V 1 base short and J 6 bases short, with 16 bases between. This CDR3 has 17 amino acids. The sequences come from CD4+ T cells sorted from PBMCs, collected 5 days after the yellow fever booster vaccination. J is TRBJ1-6 and V is TRBV4-1, with a tentative D call TRBD1 (5 bases). This clonotype was obtained from a man between 18 and 35 years old who received the YFV17D yellow fever vaccine. The DNA for the CDR3 is TGCGCCAGCAGCCAAGTATTGAGAGGGGCTCGTAATTCACCCCTCCACTTT. Residues: CASSQVLRGARNSPLHF.